Below, 21 T cell receptor beta chains from the same sample are listed, as sequenced in a study of T cell responses to AZD1222 COVID-19 vaccine. Profiling relied on immunoSEQ multiplex PCR, and the TCRdb table lists in-frame clones only, not all of them. The sample yields 100,000 to 150,000 clones, about nine tenths seen once. Sequencing used peripheral blood, obtained on day 0 of AZD1222 vaccination. All receptors come from an adult in good health.

In this sample, this clone turned up a few times. Written as DNA, the CDR3 is TGTGCCAGCTCGGGTACCCAAGAGACCCAGTACTTC. It encodes CASSGTQETQYF. This rearrangement joins TRBV2 to TRBJ2-5, with no clear D. The length of the CDR3 is 12 residues. Trimming cost V 8 bases and J 1 base, with 8 bases left between them. Germline V CDR1 and CDR2: SNHLY, FYNNEI.

V and J are TRBV7-3 and TRBJ2-7, with 12 bases aligning to TRBD2. J was trimmed by 2 bases and V by 3 bases; bases with no gene match: 5. CDR3 length equals 16 residues. The germline gives CDR1 SGHTA, CDR2 FQGTGA. CDR3 protein: CASSLGLAGTPYEQYF. Written as DNA, the CDR3 is TGTGCCAGCAGCTTGGGACTAGCGGGTACCCCCTACGAGCAGTACTTC.

This chain links TRBV10-3 with TRBJ1-1; 11 bases match TRBD1. Germline loops: CDR1 ENHRY, CDR2 SYGVKD. The CDR3 spans 15 residues. Trimming cost V 5 bases and J 5 bases; bases outside gene matches: 7. The CDR3 here is CAISFAGTGGTEAFF. The CDR3 coding sequence is TGTGCCATCAGTTTCGCCGGGACAGGGGGAACTGAAGCTTTCTTT.

The CDR3 sequence is CASSQGLQGGNSPLHF. The CDR3 DNA reads as TGTGCCAGCAGCCAAGGTCTACAGGGAGGAAATTCACCCCTCCACTTT. The V and J genes are TRBV4-2 and TRBJ1-6, with a weak D call TRBD1 (6 bases). This CDR3 is built from 16 residues. V was clipped by 1 base and J by 7 bases, with 14 bases between them. Germline CDR1 reads LGHNA; CDR2 reads YNFKEQ.

The V call is TRBV5-1, the J call TRBJ2-1; D perhaps matches TRBD1 (5 bases). Trimming shortened V by 6 bases and J by 10 bases, and 11 bases separated the two germline ends. CDR1 and CDR2 (germline): SGHRS, YFSETQ. This CDR3 is built from 11 residues. Here the CDR3 reads CASKGAWEQFF. The CDR3 DNA follows: TGCGCCAGCAAAGGGGCATGGGAGCAGTTCTTC.

Of note for this clone: The sample has other DNA sequences that encode this CDR3 too. The chain is built from TRBV24-1 and TRBJ1-2, with D unclear. The CDR3 is made up of 12 amino acids. Trimming cost V 0 bases and J 4 bases, with 2 bases left between them. Germline V gives CDR1 KGHDR, CDR2 SFDVKD. The CDR3 region is CATSDLGYGYTF. The CDR3 DNA sequence: TGTGCCACCAGTGATTTGGGCTATGGCTACACCTTC.

The genes are TRBV18 and TRBJ2-2, with 9 positions matching TRBD1. The CDR3 totals 16 residues. V dropped 8 bases and J dropped 4; count of bases not matched to a gene: 11. CDR1 is KGHSH, CDR2 LQKENI, per germline. In nucleotides, the CDR3 is TGTGCCAGCACACTCGGACAGGGGCCGGGCACCGGGGAGCTGTTTTTT. It codes for CASTLGQGPGTGELFF.

The rearrangement uses TRBV7-9 and TRBJ1-6; D gene ambiguous. This CDR3 has 13 amino acids. CDR1 and CDR2 from the germline V gene are SEHNR and FQNEAQ (reference sequence). The V end lost 5 bases, the J end lost 15 bases, and 17 bases lay between the germline ends. The CDR3 DNA follows: TGTGCCAGCAGCCCAAGCCAGTTTGGGGTCCTCCACTTT. This encodes CASSPSQFGVLHF.

The CDR3 here is CASSLTGDYGYTF. The DNA for the CDR3 is TGTGCCAGCAGCCTCACAGGGGACTATGGCTACACCTTC. This rearrangement joins TRBV9 to TRBJ1-2; TRBD1 aligns across 7 bases. Germline V CDR1 and CDR2: SGDLS, YYNGEE. Losses at the gene ends were 4 bases for V and 3 bases for J; bases not matched to a gene: 3. The CDR3 length is 13 residues. The whole variable domain, remainder taken from reference TRBV9 and TRBJ1-2, is DSGVTQTPKHLITATGQRVTLRCSPRSGDLSVYWYQQSLDQGLQFLIQYYNGEERAKGNILERFSAQQFPDLHSELNLSSLELGDSALYFCASSLTGDYGYTFGSGTRLTVV.

The chain uses TRBV24-1 and TRBJ2-1, with TRBD1 matching over 9 bases. Trimming cost V 6 bases and J 7 bases; bases outside gene matches: 18. The CDR3 covers 18 residues. CDR1 KGHDR and CDR2 SFDVKD come from the germline V gene. The CDR3 protein is CATSNPGQGTGLWNEQFF. The DNA of the CDR3 is TGTGCCACCAGTAACCCGGGACAGGGAACTGGGTTGTGGAATGAGCAGTTCTTC.

The chain links TRBV5-1 to TRBJ2-3; D possibly corresponds to TRBD2 (6 bases). This CDR3 has 16 amino acids. Between the trimmed V and J ends, which lost 5 bases and 1 base, there was a span of 17 bases. Germline-derived CDR1 and CDR2 are SGHRS and YFSETQ. Here the CDR3 DNA reads TGCGCCAGCAGTTATTCCGGGACTCTTCGCACAGATACGCAGTATTTT. The encoded protein is CASSYSGTLRTDTQYF. The whole variable domain, filled in from reference TRBV5-1 and TRBJ2-3, reads KAGVTQTPRYLIKTRGQQVTLSCSPISGHRSVSWYQQTPGQGLQFLFEYFSETQRNKGNFPGRFSGRQFSNSRSEMNVSTLELGDSALYLCASSYSGTLRTDTQYFGPGTRLTVL.

The chain has TRBV18 and TRBJ1-3; TRBD1 might be the D (5 bases). The length of the CDR3 is 17 residues. With 1 base removed from V and 0 bases from J, the gap between germline ends came to 13 bases. Germline-derived CDR1 and CDR2 are KGHSH and LQKENI. The CDR3 reads CASSPLDLGDSGNTIYF. The CDR3 DNA reads as TGTGCCAGCTCACCACTTGATCTAGGGGACTCTGGAAACACCATATATTTT.

In this sample, this clone turned up a few times. The rearrangement links TRBV7-2 to TRBJ1-1; TRBD1 agrees at 7 bases. The CDR3 is 13 residues long. The ends lost 3 bases at V and 4 bases at J; junction bases unmatched: 2. Germline loops: CDR1 SGHTA, CDR2 FQGNSA. The CDR3 is CASSLYRGTEAFF. CDR3 nucleotide sequence: TGTGCCAGCAGCTTGTACAGGGGCACTGAAGCTTTCTTT. Combining the CDR3 with reference TRBV7-2 and TRBJ1-1 gives the whole variable domain GAGVSQSPSNKVTEKGKDVELRCDPISGHTALYWYRQSLGQGLEFLIYFQGNSAPDKSGLPSDRFSAERTGGSVSTLTIQRTQQEDSAVYLCASSLYRGTEAFFGQGTRLTVV.

This clone showed up just once. This chain connects TRBV7-9 to TRBJ2-6; possibly TRBD1 for D (6 bases). Germline CDR1 and CDR2: SEHNR and FQNEAQ (reference sequence). The CDR3 covers 17 residues. V was trimmed by 4 bases and J by 0 bases, leaving 13 bases between them. As DNA, the CDR3 is TGTGCCAGCAGCTCCCGGACAGCGACCTCTGGGGCCAACGTCCTGACTTTC. Its protein is CASSSRTATSGANVLTF.

The chain uses TRBV4-3 and TRBJ2-7; D is unclear. The germline V gene has CDR1 LGHNA and CDR2 YSLEER. Trimming stripped 4 bases from V and 1 base from J, with 17 bases between. The CDR3 runs to 16 residues. The CDR3: CASSPKRGWGSYEQYF. DNA of the CDR3: TGCGCCAGCAGCCCCAAAAGAGGTTGGGGATCCTACGAGCAGTACTTC.

The chain carries TRBV19 and TRBJ2-3; TRBD2 aligns across 10 bases. Losses at the gene ends were 3 bases for V and 6 bases for J; bases not matched to a gene: 9. Germline V lookup: CDR1 LNHDA, CDR2 SQIVND (reference sequence). This CDR3 has 16 amino acids. The CDR3 sequence is CASSIYLAGAWDTQYF. The CDR3 DNA follows: TGTGCCAGTAGTATTTACCTAGCGGGGGCCTGGGATACGCAGTATTTT.

The chain links TRBV7-2 to TRBJ1-1; D not certain. The CDR3 is 13 residues long. Germline V gene data show CDR1 as SGHTA and CDR2 as FQGNSA. V was shortened by 5 bases and J by 3 bases, with 10 bases between the two germline ends. CDR3 protein: CASSPYTHTEAFF. As DNA, the CDR3 is TGTGCCAGCAGCCCATACACGCACACTGAAGCTTTCTTT.

The chain recombines TRBV7-2 with TRBJ2-1, with 14 bases fitting TRBD2. V lost 5 bases to trimming and J lost 9 bases; unmatched junction nucleotides: 6. CDR1 is SGHTA and CDR2 is FQGNSA in the germline V gene. The CDR3 has 15 amino acids. CDR3 in amino acids: CASSPTSGGAGEQFF. Written as DNA, the CDR3 is TGTGCCAGCAGCCCGACTAGCGGGGGGGCAGGTGAGCAGTTCTTC.

A remark on this clone: The sample carries other DNA sequences with the same CDR3. V is TRBV2 and J is TRBJ1-5, with D hard to call. Germline CDR1 reads SNHLY; CDR2 reads FYNNEI. Trimming took 5 bases from V and 3 from J, leaving 8 bases between them. The CDR3 loop spans 13 amino acids. DNA for the CDR3: TGTGCCAGCAGTCCCGGGCTCAATCAGCCCCAGCATTTT. Residues: CASSPGLNQPQHF.

The chain joins TRBV24-1 to TRBJ2-1; 9 bases map to TRBD1. Unmatched junction bases numbered 5, after V lost 4 bases and J lost 2 bases. Germline V lookup: CDR1 KGHDR, CDR2 SFDVKD. There are 16 residues in the CDR3. CDR3 amino acids: CATSDPGQGAYNEQFF. CDR3 coding DNA: TGTGCCACCAGTGACCCGGGACAGGGAGCCTACAATGAGCAGTTCTTC.

This clone has more than one count but fewer than ten. The V and J genes are TRBV3-1 (or the pseudogene TRBV3-2) and TRBJ2-2; TRBD2 aligns across 13 bases. In germline, CDR1 is LGHDT, CDR2 YNNKEL (reference sequence). The CDR3 has 16 amino acids. V lost 5 bases to trimming and J lost 6 bases; unmatched junction nucleotides: 6. The chain's CDR3 is CASSYRLAGGSGELFF. The DNA for the CDR3 is TGTGCCAGCAGCTATAGACTAGCGGGGGGATCCGGGGAGCTGTTTTTT.